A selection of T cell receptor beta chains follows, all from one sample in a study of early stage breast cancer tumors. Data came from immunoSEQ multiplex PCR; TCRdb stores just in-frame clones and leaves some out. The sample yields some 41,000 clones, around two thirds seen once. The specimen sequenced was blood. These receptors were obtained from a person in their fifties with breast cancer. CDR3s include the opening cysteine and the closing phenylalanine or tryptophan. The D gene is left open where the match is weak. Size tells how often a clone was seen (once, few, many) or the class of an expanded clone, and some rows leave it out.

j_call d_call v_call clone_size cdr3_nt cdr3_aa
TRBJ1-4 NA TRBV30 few TGTGCCTGGCGAAAACAGGGATCGGATGAAAAACTGTTTTTT CAWRKQGSDEKLFF
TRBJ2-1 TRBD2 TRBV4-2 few TGTGCCAGCAGCCAAGACGGGACTAGCAATGAGCAGTTCTTC CASSQDGTSNEQFF
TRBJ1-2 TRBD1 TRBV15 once TGTGCCACCAGCAGGGGGACAGGGGTGGACTATGGCTACACCTTC CATSRGTGVDYGYTF
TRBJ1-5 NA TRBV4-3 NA TGCGCCAGCAGCCAATCCGGGAACCAGCCCCAGCATTTT CASSQSGNQPQHF
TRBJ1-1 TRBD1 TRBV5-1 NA TGCGCCAGCAGCTCGGGACAGGGGAACACTGAAGCTTTCTTT CASSSGQGNTEAFF
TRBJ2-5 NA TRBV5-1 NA TGCGCCAGCAGCTTGGTGATGGATAGTGGAGGAGAGACCCAGTACTTC CASSLVMDSGGETQYF
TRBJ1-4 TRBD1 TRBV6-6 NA TGTGCCAGCAGTGAGGACAGGCGAACTGAAAAACTGTTTTTT CASSEDRRTEKLFF
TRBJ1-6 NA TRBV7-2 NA TGTGCCAGCAGCGGCAGGGCTCAGAGTTTTTCACCCCTCCACTTT CASSGRAQSFSPLHF
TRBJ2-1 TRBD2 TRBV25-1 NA TGTGCCAGCAGCCTTGAAGAGCTAGCGGGGTCCTTTTTCGATGAGCAGTTCTTC CASSLEELAGSFFDEQFF
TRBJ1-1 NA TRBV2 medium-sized TGTGCCAGCAGAGACTTTGGGGGGACTGAAGCTTTCTTT CASRDFGGTEAFF
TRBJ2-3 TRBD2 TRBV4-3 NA TGCGCCAGCAGCCACCAACTAGCGGGGGGTAGCACAGATACGCAGTATTTT CASSHQLAGGSTDTQYF
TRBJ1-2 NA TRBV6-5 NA TGTGCCAGCACTATGGGGCGCTATGGCTACACCTTC CASTMGRYGYTF
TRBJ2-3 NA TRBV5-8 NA TGTGCCAGCAGCTTGGTCACTAGGTCCCGGGGCACAGATACGCAGTATTTT CASSLVTRSRGTDTQYF
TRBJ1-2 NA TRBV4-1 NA TGCGCCAGCAGCCAAGATACACAGGGCTACTATGGCTACACCTTC CASSQDTQGYYGYTF
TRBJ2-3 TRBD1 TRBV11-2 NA TGTGCCAGCAGCCGCTACAGGGGGTTAGGAGATACGCAGTATTTT CASSRYRGLGDTQYF
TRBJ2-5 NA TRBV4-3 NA TGCGCCAGCAGCCAAGAAGGGGGACTACAAGAGACCCAGTACTTC CASSQEGGLQETQYF
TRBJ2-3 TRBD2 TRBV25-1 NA TGTGCCAGCAGTGACCCGCAGGGAGGGGATACGCAGTATTTT CASSDPQGGDTQYF
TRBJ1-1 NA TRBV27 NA TGTGCCAGCAGTTTACTAAGGGACACCACTGAAGCTTTCTTT CASSLLRDTTEAFF
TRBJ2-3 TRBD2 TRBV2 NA TGTGCCAGCAGCGGACTAGATCCGACAGATACGCAGTATTTT CASSGLDPTDTQYF
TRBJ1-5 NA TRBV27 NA TGTGCCAGCAGTGGAGGGCGCGGACAGCCCCAGCATTTT CASSGGRGQPQHF
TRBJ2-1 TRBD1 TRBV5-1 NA TGCGCCAGCAGCTGGGGTAGGGGACAGGGCCTCAATGAGCAGTTCTTC CASSWGRGQGLNEQFF
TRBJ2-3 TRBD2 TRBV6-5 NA TGTGCCAGCAGGGGAGCGGGGGGTAGCACAGATACGCAGTATTTT CASRGAGGSTDTQYF
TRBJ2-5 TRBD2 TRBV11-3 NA TGTGCCAGCAGCTTACTGGGGACTAGCGGGTCCCAAGAGACCCAGTACTTC CASSLLGTSGSQETQYF
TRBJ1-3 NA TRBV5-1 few TGCGCCAGCAGCTTGGACAGGGCTGGAAACACCATATATTTT CASSLDRAGNTIYF
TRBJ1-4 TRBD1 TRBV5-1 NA TGCGCCAGCAGCTTGGCCCGGACAGGAGGTTTGGATGAAAAACTGTTTTTT CASSLARTGGLDEKLFF
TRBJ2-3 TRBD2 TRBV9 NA TGTGCCAGCAGCAAACGGACTAGCGGGAGAGATACGCAGTATTTT CASSKRTSGRDTQYF
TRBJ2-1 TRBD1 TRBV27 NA TGTGCCAGCACCCCCGTCGCAGCCCCGGGACAGGGGTGGAATGAGCAGTTCTTC CASTPVAAPGQGWNEQFF
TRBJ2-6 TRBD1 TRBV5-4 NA TGTGCCAGCAGCTCCGGGACAGGGGTTTCTGGGGCCAACGTCCTGACTTTC CASSSGTGVSGANVLTF
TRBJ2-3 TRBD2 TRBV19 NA TGTGCCAGTAGTTCTCCGGGGGGATACACAGATACGCAGTATTTT CASSSPGGYTDTQYF
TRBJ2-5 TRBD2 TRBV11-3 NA TGTGCCAGCAGTCTTAGGGGGAGGCTAGCGGGGTTCAAAGAGACCCAGTACTTC CASSLRGRLAGFKETQYF
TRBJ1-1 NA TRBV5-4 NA TGTGCCAGCAGCCTTAAGCACAGGGTGAACACTGAAGCTTTCTTT CASSLKHRVNTEAFF
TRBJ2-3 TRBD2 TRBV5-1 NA TGCGCCAGCAGCGACCGGGAGGGTCGGGCAGAGGGGTATTTT CASSDREGRAEGYF
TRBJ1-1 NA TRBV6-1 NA TGTGCCAGCAGTTCGGAGATGAACACTGAAGCTTTCTTT CASSSEMNTEAFF
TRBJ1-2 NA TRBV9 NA TGTGCCAGCAGCGTAGCGCTGAGGGAGAGTGGCTACACCTTC CASSVALRESGYTF
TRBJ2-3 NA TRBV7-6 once TGTGCCAGCAGCACCCGGGATACAGATACGCAGTATTTT CASSTRDTDTQYF
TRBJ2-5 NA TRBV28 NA TGTGCCAGCAGATCCGACACCGCTCAAGAGACCCAGTACTTC CASRSDTAQETQYF
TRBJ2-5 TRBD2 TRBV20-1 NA TGCAGTGTTGAGGGAGGGGAGACCCAGTACTTC CSVEGGETQYF